This record concerns one TCR beta chain sequence. Only a few counts were recorded for this clone. Its binding antigen is unknown. No clone much larger than this one lies a single base away; base qualities are absent. The immunoSEQ Assay was used to immunosequence TCRbeta CDR3 regions from genomic DNA. Prior to high-throughput sequencing, genomic DNA was amplified by bias-controlled multiplex PCR. In the original analysis: To quantify the absolute abundance of each unique TCRbeta CDR3 region, the sequences were collapsed and filtered. Clonality was defined as 1 minus Pielou's evenness and was calculated using productive rearrangements only. Clones with significantly greater frequencies in on-treatment versus baseline samples were identified using a previously published method. TCRdb holds this immuneACCESS table with in-frame rearrangements only. Some clones are missing; in checked studies, unresolved V genes explain under half, and the rest has no known cause. V and J calls and clone size are as listed in that table; D and trimming were resolved from the DNA. The sample profile shows about 21,000 clones; approximately 78% of them were found once. The top ten constitute over 9% of the sample.

The treatment or condition label, read with the paper, signifies: randomized to nivolumab then ipilimumab (arm A) or the reverse (arm B). Prior DNA-damaging chemotherapy had not been received by any trial patient. A FACS Aria II flow cytometer was used to sort live CD3+CD8+ cells that were negative for CD19 and CD56 from thawed PBMCs. Samples were obtained from patients with melanoma enrolled in CheckMate 064, a randomized, open-label phase II trial of sequential checkpoint blockade. Peripheral blood mononuclear cells were collected by leukapheresis, purified with Ficoll-Paque, and frozen in human serum with approximately 10% DMSO. Right after sorting, the blood CD3+CD8+ cells were verified to be >95% pure, and DNA extraction followed. The sample is drawn from a study of sequential checkpoint blockade in melanoma (dated by TCRdb to the late 2010s). Study-level background: Patients were assigned by 1:1 randomization to either first-line nivolumab followed by ipilimumab (arm A) or ipilimumab followed by nivolumab (arm B). Maintenance nivolumab came after both trial sequences. What the authors observed across the whole study: Larger, independent patient cohorts are needed to validate the response-prediction model that combines TCR metrics and mutation burden.

The germline V gene sets CDR1 to ENHRY and CDR2 to SYGVKD. The CDR3 runs 14 amino acids, cysteine and phenylalanine included. Kept here is only the CDR3 DNA, which spans 42 bases and is read in frame from base 1. Between the V and J ends, shortened by 5 bases and 6 bases respectively, the junction contains 16 bases. Recombination joined TRBV10-3 with TRBJ1-2; the D gene assignment is ambiguous. The clonotype comes from a human donor with melanoma. Sequencing was performed on CD8+ T cells sorted from blood (inferred from file names), taken from a patient given nivolumab and ipilimumab in sequence. The DNA sequence follows: TGTGCCATCAGTCCTCCCTTTCCGCAGGATGGCTACACCTTC. It codes for CAISPPFPQDGYTF.